One and the same sample provided the 12 T cell receptor beta chains below, sequenced in a study of T cell clones after liver transplantation. Using immunoSEQ multiplex PCR, the repertoire was profiled, and TCRdb retains in-frame clones only, with some absent. The repertoire has tens of thousands of clones, roughly 90% of them found once; the top ten carry 2.7%. The sequences come from CD4+ T cells from blood, collected before liver transplant. These TCRs come from a human donor who received a liver transplant.

The chain recombines TRBV4-3 with TRBJ1-5, with TRBD1 matching over 7 bases. This CDR3 region has 15 residues. V lost 0 bases and J lost 7; bases outside the gene matches: 6. Germline V gives CDR1 LGHNA, CDR2 YSLEER. Here the CDR3 reads CASSQDSQGGQPQHF. For the CDR3, the DNA is TGCGCCAGCAGCCAAGATAGCCAGGGGGGACAGCCCCAGCATTTT.

The chain carries TRBV7-3 and TRBJ1-1; D is unclear. Deletions cut 5 bases from V and 4 bases from J, with 14 bases between. CDR3 length: 14 residues. Germline lookup yields CDR1 SGHTA and CDR2 FQGTGA. CDR3 DNA sequence: TGTGCCAGCAGCCCCTCCGGCTGGAGCACTGAAGCTTTCTTT. It is translated as CASSPSGWSTEAFF.

The chain combines TRBV27 with TRBJ2-1; TRBD1 agrees at 7 bases. The length of the CDR3 is 13 residues. V was clipped by 10 bases and J by 6 bases; unmatched bases: 9. CDR1 and CDR2 (germline): MNHEY, SMNVEV (reference sequence). Written as DNA, the CDR3 is TGTGCCACCGCCAGGGGGAGCTCCAATGAGCAGTTCTTC. Residues: CATARGSSNEQFF.

The chain links TRBV10-3 to TRBJ1-1; maybe TRBD1 (6 bases). V lost 6 bases and J 1 base, leaving 27 bases between the germline ends. The germline CDR1 and CDR2 sequences are ENHRY and SYGVKD. The CDR3 length is 19 residues. The DNA of the CDR3 is TGTGCCATCAGCGAATCCCTCACCGTAGTGGGGGCCGGGAACACTGAAGCTTTCTTT. Protein product: CAISESLTVVGAGNTEAFF.

The gene calls are TRBV5-5 and TRBJ1-2; 7 nucleotides align to TRBD1. Per germline, CDR1 SGHKS and CDR2 YYEKEE (reference sequence). J was trimmed by 7 bases and V by 1 base; bases with no gene match: 10. The CDR3 has 15 amino acids. As DNA, the CDR3 is TGTGCCAGCAGCTTGATGGAGTACAGGGGACCTGGCTACACCTTC. Its protein product is CASSLMEYRGPGYTF.

V usage is TRBV7-9 and J usage is TRBJ2-7; TRBD1 matches 8 bases. Trimming took 4 bases from V and 7 from J; bases not matched to a gene: 3. The CDR3 has 12 residues. Germline V CDR1 and CDR2: SEHNR, FQNEAQ (reference sequence). CDR3 DNA sequence: TGTGCCAGCAGCTGGGGACAGGCGGAGCAGTACTTC. It specifies CASSWGQAEQYF.

The CDR3 loop reads CASSFYYEQYF. The CDR3 DNA reads TGTGCCAGCAGTTTCTACTACGAGCAGTACTTC. This chain connects TRBV28 to TRBJ2-7; D call uncertain. Germline CDR1 is MDHEN and CDR2 is SYDVKM. V was cut by 3 bases and J by 3 bases, with 3 bases left in between. The CDR3 contains 11 residues.

This sequence joins TRBV11-3 and TRBJ1-2; D perhaps matches TRBD1 (6 bases). V lost 5 bases and J lost 4, with 17 bases in between. From germline, CDR1 is SGHNT and CDR2 YENEEA. CDR3 length equals 15 residues. In DNA, the CDR3 is TGTGCCAGCAGCCCCCGCCGTGACAGGACCTATGGCTACACCTTC. As protein: CASSPRRDRTYGYTF.

V is TRBV14 and J is TRBJ1-2; D uncertain. This CDR3 is built from 13 residues. Trimming left V 3 bases short and J 6 bases short, with 11 bases between. The germline gives CDR1 SGHDN, CDR2 FVKESK. The CDR3 loop reads CASSHHLLNGYTF. The CDR3 bases are TGTGCCAGCAGCCACCATCTTTTAAATGGCTACACCTTC.

This clone was seen just once. The chain combines TRBV19 with TRBJ1-1; 7 bases line up with TRBD1. This CDR3 has 15 residues. CDR1 and CDR2 from the germline V gene are LNHDA and SQIVND (reference sequence). Trimming removed 4 bases from V and 11 bases from J; junction bases left unmatched: 16. The DNA for the CDR3 is TGTGCCAGTAGTACAATACAGGGGCCCCTACGTGGGGCTTTCTTT. It encodes CASSTIQGPLRGAFF.

This chain connects TRBV5-4 to TRBJ2-2, with D hard to call. Between the trimmed V and J ends, which lost 0 bases and 2 bases, there was a span of 5 bases. Per the germline V gene, CDR1 is SGHNT and CDR2 is YYREEE (reference sequence). The CDR3 is 14 residues long. In nucleotides, the CDR3 is TGTGCCAGCAGCTTGGCCCCCAACACCGGGGAGCTGTTTTTT. It translates to CASSLAPNTGELFF.

The chain couples TRBV2 to TRBJ2-1, with 8 bases aligning to TRBD2. The junction had 2 bases not matched to a gene; V was cut back by 7 bases and J by 6 bases. This CDR3 region has 12 residues. Germline CDR1 SNHLY, CDR2 FYNNEI. In DNA form, the CDR3 reads TGTGCCAGCACACGGGAGGGCAATGAGCAGTTCTTC. It codes for CASTREGNEQFF. Full variable domain (remainder filled in from reference TRBV2 and TRBJ2-1): EPEVTQTPSHQVTQMGQEVILRCVPISNHLYFYWYRQILGQKVEFLVSFYNNEISEKSEIFDDQFSVERPDGSNFTLKIRSTKLEDSAMYFCASTREGNEQFFGPGTRLTVL.